Included here is one TCR beta chain sequence, with context. This entry comes from a study of blood T cell repertoires in COVID-19. Clones were sequenced by immunoSEQ multiplex PCR, and TCRdb holds only the in-frame ones, with some missing. In the table there are tens of thousands of clones, 75% to 90% of which are singletons. This CDR3 spans 13 amino acids. The V gene's germline CDR1 is SQVTM and CDR2 ANQGSEA. V was pared by 4 bases and J by 4 bases, with 12 bases between. Sequencing used peripheral blood. This TCR derives from a human donor in a cohort sampled during active COVID-19. The genes are TRBV29-1 and TRBJ2-3, with D tentatively TRBD1 (6 bases). Here the CDR3 DNA reads TGCAGCGTTGGAACAGGGTCTGCAGATACGCAGTATTTT. This translates into CSVGTGSADTQYF.